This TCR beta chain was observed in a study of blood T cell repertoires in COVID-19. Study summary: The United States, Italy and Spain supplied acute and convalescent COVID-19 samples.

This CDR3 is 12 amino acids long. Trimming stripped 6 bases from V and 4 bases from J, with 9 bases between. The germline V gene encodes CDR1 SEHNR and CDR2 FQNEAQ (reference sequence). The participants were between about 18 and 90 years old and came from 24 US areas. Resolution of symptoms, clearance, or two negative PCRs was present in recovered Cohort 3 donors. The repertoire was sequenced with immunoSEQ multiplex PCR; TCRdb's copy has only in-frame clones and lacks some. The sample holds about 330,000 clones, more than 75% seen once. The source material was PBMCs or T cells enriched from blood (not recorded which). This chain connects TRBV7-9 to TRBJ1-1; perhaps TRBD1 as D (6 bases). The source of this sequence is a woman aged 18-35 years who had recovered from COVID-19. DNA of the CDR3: TGTGCCAGCAGTGCCAGGGGCACTGAAGCTTTCTTT. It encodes CASSARGTEAFF.